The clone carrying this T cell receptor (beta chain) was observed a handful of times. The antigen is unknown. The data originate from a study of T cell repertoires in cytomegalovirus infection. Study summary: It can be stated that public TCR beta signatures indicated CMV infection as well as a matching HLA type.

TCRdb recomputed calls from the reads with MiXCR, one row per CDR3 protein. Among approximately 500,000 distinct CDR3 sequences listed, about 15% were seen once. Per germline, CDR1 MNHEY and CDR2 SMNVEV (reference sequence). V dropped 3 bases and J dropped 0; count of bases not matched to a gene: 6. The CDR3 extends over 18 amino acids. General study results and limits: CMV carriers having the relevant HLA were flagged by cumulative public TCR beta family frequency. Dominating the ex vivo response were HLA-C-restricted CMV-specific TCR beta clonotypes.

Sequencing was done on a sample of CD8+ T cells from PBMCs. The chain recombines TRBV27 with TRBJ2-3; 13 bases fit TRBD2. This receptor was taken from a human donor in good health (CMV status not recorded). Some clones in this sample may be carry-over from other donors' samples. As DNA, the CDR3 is TGTGCCAGCAGTTTCCTGGGACTAGCGGGGTCTAGCACAGATACGCAGTATTTT. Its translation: CASSFLGLAGSSTDTQYF.